One sample yielded the 14 T cell receptor beta chains listed below, sequenced in a study of cytomegalovirus exposure and HLA in healthy donors. The PCR contained 60 Vbeta and 13 Jbeta primers. Sequencing used immunoSEQ multiplex PCR; TCRdb keeps in-frame clones, though not all of them. The sample lists roughly 100,000 clones, around 79% occurring once. Sequenced material: PBMCs. These receptors originate from a woman in her 40s in good health and CMV-seronegative.

Concerning this clone: Germline is not matched at one junction end, which may reflect a read error. This chain uses TRBV7-9 with TRBJ2-7; TRBD2 is a possible D gene (6 bases). Germline CDR1 reads SEHNR; CDR2 reads FQNEAQ (reference sequence). The CDR3 loop spans 14 amino acids. The DNA of the CDR3 is TGTTCCAGCAGCTTAGTGGGAGGCTCCTACGAGCAGTACTTC. It is translated as CSSSLVGGSYEQYF.

CDR3 coding DNA: TGCGCCAGCAGTGGAAGCGGGAGGGCCGACGAGCAGTACTTC. Protein: CASSGSGRADEQYF. V gene TRBV10-1 combines with J gene TRBJ2-7; 10 bases fit TRBD2. CDR1 is WNHNN, CDR2 SYGVQD, per germline (reference sequence). This CDR3 spans 14 amino acids. V was clipped by 4 bases and J by 5 bases; unmatched bases: 5.

This chain joins TRBV5-1 and TRBJ2-5; the D is unclear. The J call may not be correct, given that the DNA end is closer to TRBJ2-7. CDR3 length: 15 residues. Germline CDR1 reads SGHRS; CDR2 reads YFSETQ. CDR3 DNA: TGCGCCAGCAGCTTGGCAGGCGAGTATTCCTACGAGCAGTACTTC. Translation: CASSLAGEYSYEQYF.

This chain joins TRBV19 and TRBJ2-4; D is perhaps TRBD1 (6 bases). The ends were cut back, 7 bases at V and 5 bases at J, with 21 bases in the middle. Germline V gene lookup returns CDR1 LNHDA and CDR2 SQIVND (reference sequence). The CDR3 is 16 residues long. The CDR3 protein is CASIRRGREFQNIQYF. CDR3 bases: TGTGCCAGTATTCGCAGGGGAAGGGAGTTCCAAAACATTCAGTACTTC.

The chain joins TRBV7-6 to TRBJ2-2; 12 positions agree with TRBD2. The length of the CDR3 is 16 residues. The J segment lost 2 bases and the V segment lost 5 bases, leaving 3 bases of the junction unmatched. The germline V gene encodes CDR1 SGHVS and CDR2 FNYEAQ. The CDR3: CASSRLAGDNTGELFF. Here the CDR3 DNA reads TGTGCCAGCAGCCGACTAGCGGGGGACAACACCGGGGAGCTGTTTTTT.

This clone was recorded once. V gene TRBV7-6 combines with J gene TRBJ1-3; 11 bases match TRBD1. The CDR3 is 16 amino acids. V was pared by 5 bases and J by 7 bases, with 10 bases of the junction left unmatched. Germline V gene lookup returns CDR1 SGHVS and CDR2 FNYEAQ. CDR3 DNA: TGTGCCAGCAGCCAGATACCGGGACAGGGGGTGAACACCATATATTTT. It yields the protein CASSQIPGQGVNTIYF.

The chain is built from TRBV30 and TRBJ1-5; D unresolved. CDR3 length equals 14 residues. CDR1 is GTSNPN and CDR2 is SVGIG in the germline V gene (reference sequence). Trimming took off 5 bases at V and 3 bases at J, with 14 bases between the two ends. Here the CDR3 DNA reads TGTGCCTGGGCAGCAGCGTCTCACAATCAGCCCCAGCATTTT. Translated, it gives CAWAAASHNQPQHF.

The chain carries TRBV19 and TRBJ1-1; 10 nucleotides match TRBD1. Trimming took 4 bases from V and 4 from J; bases not matched to a gene: 3. CDR3 size: 14 residues. The germline CDR1 and CDR2 sequences are LNHDA and SQIVND (reference sequence). This chain's CDR3 is CASSTGQGSTEAFF. The CDR3 region has the DNA TGTGCCAGTAGTACGGGACAGGGGAGCACTGAAGCTTTCTTT.

This clone showed up just once. At one end, the junction sequence differs from germline, possibly due to a read error. This chain joins TRBV5-6 and TRBJ1-5; TRBD1 is a possible D gene (6 bases). CDR1 is SGHDT, CDR2 YYEEEE, per germline. The CDR3 has 14 amino acids. The DNA for the CDR3 is TGTGCCAGCAGCTCCTCGAGGGGGAATCTGCCCCAGCATTTT. Translation: CASSSSRGNLPQHF. Drawing the rest from reference TRBV5-6 and TRBJ1-5, the complete variable domain is DAGVTQSPTHLIKTRGQQVTLRCSPKSGHDTVSWYQQALGQGPQFIFQYYEEEERQRGNFPDRFSGHQFPNYSSELNVNALLLGDSALYLCASSSSRGNLPQHFGDGTRLSIL.

Regarding this clone: An end of the junction differs from the germline gene, which may be a read error. V is TRBV7-7 and J is TRBJ2-5, with 7 bases aligning to TRBD2. Looked up from germline, CDR1 is SSHAT and CDR2 is FNYEAQ (reference sequence). The CDR3 covers 16 residues. The CDR3 reads CASSLGSAGAQETQYF. CDR3 coding DNA: TGTGCTAGCAGCCTAGGGTCGGCGGGAGCGCAAGAGACCCAGTACTTC.

Points on this clone: Germline and junction disagree at one end, which may indicate a read error. The rearrangement links TRBV7-9 to TRBJ2-7; D is uncertain. There are 12 residues in the CDR3. Germline V CDR1 and CDR2: SEHNR, FQNEAQ (reference sequence). CDR3 protein: CSSSSEFYEQYF. Here the CDR3 DNA reads TGTTCCAGCAGCTCAGAATTCTACGAGCAGTACTTC.

This clone was seen more than once but under ten times. J is TRBJ2-7 and V is TRBV7-8; 9 bases agree with TRBD1. The CDR3 has 15 amino acids. Trimming cost V 0 bases and J 0 bases; bases outside gene matches: 0. From germline, CDR1 is SGHVS and CDR2 FQNEAQ. CDR3 coding DNA: TGTGCCAGCAGCTTAGCGGGACAGGGCTCCTACGAGCAGTACTTC. It translates to CASSLAGQGSYEQYF.

The genes are TRBV6-1 and TRBJ1-3; D is undetermined. The CDR3 is 15 residues long. Germline V gives CDR1 MNHNS, CDR2 SASEGT. The V end was cut by 7 bases, the J end by 1 base, with 14 bases between. As DNA, the CDR3 is TGTGCCAGCATTTTTGAATCGGGATCTGGAAACACCATATATTTT. It is translated as CASIFESGSGNTIYF.

A few counts support this clone. The V gene is TRBV19, the J gene TRBJ1-5; a weak D match, TRBD1 (5 bases). V gave up 5 bases and J gave up 2 bases, with 13 bases separating them. The CDR3 has 15 amino acids. The germline V gene has CDR1 LNHDA and CDR2 SQIVND (reference sequence). This chain's CDR3 is CASSRAGEGNQPQHF. The CDR3 nucleotides read TGTGCCAGTAGTCGTGCGGGGGAGGGCAATCAGCCCCAGCATTTT.